This T cell receptor beta chain is from a study of blood T cells in healthy people across ages. Overall study: Template switching caught about one barcoded beta molecule for each two T cells. Study outcomes and limitations: Long-lived and aged donors differed, with more naive CD4+ cells and higher diversity in the long-lived. Roughly linearly, TCR beta diversity per million T cells fell as age increased.

About this clonotype: The antigen is undetermined.

The authors ran a second PCR of about 6 to 11 cycles using a sample-barcoded 5' primer and a J-beta primer mix. Researchers report that a template-switch adaptor with 12 random nucleotides tagged each cDNA molecule. One entry per CDR3 protein results from TCRdb running MiXCR on the 5' RACE reads. The sample has 1.5 million to 1.9 million distinct CDR3 sequences, around 40% seen once. Trimming at V came to 3 bases and at J to 2 bases, leaving 6 bases not matched to a gene. The CDR3 has 15 amino acids. Per germline, CDR1 MGHRA and CDR2 YSYEKL. This sequence was found in a young woman in good health. The V gene is TRBV4-1, the J gene TRBJ2-5; TRBD2 aligns across 7 bases. Sequencing was performed on blood. This CDR3 is CASSHILATQETQYF. DNA for the CDR3: TGCGCCAGCAGCCATATACTAGCGACGCAAGAGACCCAGTACTTC.